This T cell receptor (beta chain) was documented in a study of cytomegalovirus exposure and HLA in healthy donors. The wider study: Among the approximately 400 genotyped donors, approximately 80% were placed in the Caucasian-associated ancestry cluster.

Turning to this clone: The antigen is not known. In the same sample, other DNA sequences code for this CDR3.

Notes on the study in general: Accurate prediction of HLA-A and HLA-B alleles (for most subjects) was reportedly achieved from TCR beta sequences. Testing in vitro showed a few CMV-associated chains specific for CMV antigens. According to a later analysis, donors in an Asian-associated ancestry cluster reportedly had fewer N-insertions than the approximately 620-donor mean.

The CDR3 has 20 amino acids. PCR amplification relied on 60 Vbeta primers (plus 13 Jbeta primers). Some clones are missing from TCRdb's copy, which holds only in-frame ones; the method was immunoSEQ multiplex PCR. The sample holds some 220,000 clones; approximately 90% are singletons and the top ten take roughly 1%. The sequence came from a woman aged 18-35 years in good health and CMV-seronegative. V gene TRBV1 combines with J gene TRBJ2-1; TRBD2, as called in the table, went unchecked against the DNA. TRBV1 is assigned pseudogene status. The sample comprised PBMCs. The CDR3 coding sequence is TGCACCAGCAGCCCCCGGGAGGGTCTCTCCGGGACTAGTATAGACAATGAGCAGTTCTTC. It encodes CTSSPREGLSGTSIDNEQFF.